One sample yielded the 18 T cell receptor beta chains listed below, sequenced in a study of long-term antiretroviral therapy in people with HIV. Sequencing relied on immunoSEQ assay v3.0, run at survey level. The data were produced by immunoSEQ multiplex PCR, yet TCRdb's version contains in-frame clones alone and is incomplete. The profile shows approximately 18,000 clones, 90% to 95% of them singletons. The sample here was unsorted PBMCs, taken 0.6 years after starting antiretroviral therapy. The origin of the receptors is a woman aged 35 to 49 with HIV.

The chain carries TRBV7-8 and TRBJ2-7, with D uncertain. Germline V CDR1 and CDR2: SGHVS, FQNEAQ. This CDR3 has 13 amino acids. V dropped 0 bases and J dropped 2 bases, with 5 bases sitting between them. The CDR3 DNA is TGTGCCAGCAGCTTAGCGAACCCCTACGAGCAGTACTTC. This encodes CASSLANPYEQYF.

The V and J genes are TRBV5-5 and TRBJ1-3, with TRBD1 identical over 7 bases. The CDR3 extends over 16 amino acids. CDR1 is SGHKS, CDR2 YYEKEE, per germline (reference sequence). The trim removed 4 bases at V and 0 bases at J, leaving 7 bases unmatched. CDR3 in DNA: TGTGCCAGCAGCATGAGCACAGGGGCCTCTGGAAACACCATATATTTT. This codes for CASSMSTGASGNTIYF.

J is TRBJ1-5 and V is TRBV11-2, with D maybe TRBD1 (6 bases). The CDR3 loop spans 15 amino acids. Germline assignment: CDR1 SGHAT and CDR2 FQNNGV. With 5 bases removed from V and 1 base from J, the gap between germline ends came to 12 bases. For the CDR3, the DNA is TGTGCCAGCAGCCCTAGGGGGTTAAGCAATCAGCCCCAGCATTTT. Its protein is CASSPRGLSNQPQHF. Variable domain in full (rest from reference TRBV11-2 and TRBJ1-5): EAGVAQSPRYKIIEKRQSVAFWCNPISGHATLYWYQQILGQGPKLLIQFQNNGVVDDSQLPKDRFSAERLKGVDSTLKIQPAKLEDSAVYLCASSPRGLSNQPQHFGDGTRLSIL.

The chain combines TRBV7-2 with TRBJ1-2, with no clear D. The germline V gene encodes CDR1 SGHTA and CDR2 FQGNSA. The CDR3 sequence is 16 residues long. V lost 2 bases and J lost 4, with 17 bases in between. CDR3 residues: CASSLSELNGIYGYTF. As DNA, the CDR3 is TGTGCCAGCAGCTTATCAGAACTGAATGGGATCTATGGCTACACCTTC.

The chain links TRBV18 to TRBJ2-5, with D tentatively TRBD2 (6 bases). Per germline, CDR1 KGHSH and CDR2 LQKENI. The CDR3 spans 16 residues. V dropped 3 bases and J dropped 2 bases, with 16 bases sitting between them. CDR3 region: CASSPSLGSGQETQYF. Here the CDR3 DNA reads TGTGCCAGCTCACCTAGTCTGGGCAGCGGGCAAGAGACCCAGTACTTC. Full variable domain (remainder filled in from reference TRBV18 and TRBJ2-5): NAGVMQNPRHLVRRRGQEARLRCSPMKGHSHVYWYRQLPEEGLKFMVYLQKENIIDESGMPKERFSAEFPKEGPSILRIQQVVRGDSAAYFCASSPSLGSGQETQYFGPGTRLLVL.

V usage is TRBV11-2 and J usage is TRBJ1-6; D unclear. V was pared by 3 bases and J by 7 bases, with 10 bases between. CDR3 length: 14 residues. The germline gives CDR1 SGHAT, CDR2 FQNNGV. CDR3 sequence: CASSFRSGNSPLHF. The CDR3 nucleotides are TGTGCCAGCAGCTTCCGGTCGGGGAATTCACCCCTCCACTTT.

The chain is built from TRBV27 and TRBJ2-7; unclear D gene. Between the trimmed V and J ends, which lost 6 bases and 0 bases, there was a span of 9 bases. Germline CDR1 MNHEY, CDR2 SMNVEV (reference sequence). The CDR3 totals 13 residues. DNA of the CDR3: TGTGCCAGCAGCCCCATGGCCTCCTACGAGCAGTACTTC. This sequence encodes CASSPMASYEQYF.

This chain connects TRBV14 to TRBJ1-2; D gene unclear. In germline, CDR1 is SGHDN, CDR2 FVKESK. The CDR3 length is 13 residues. V was shortened by 2 bases and J by 3 bases, with 7 bases between the two germline ends. The CDR3 sequence: CASSQLSYYGYTF. The CDR3 DNA sequence: TGTGCCAGCAGCCAATTATCGTACTATGGCTACACCTTC. Variable domain in full (rest from reference TRBV14 and TRBJ1-2): EAGVTQFPSHSVIEKGQTVTLRCDPISGHDNLYWYRRVMGKEIKFLLHFVKESKQDESGMPNNRFLAERTGGTYSTLKVQPAELEDSGVYFCASSQLSYYGYTFGSGTRLTVV.

This clone is classed as medium-sized. This chain connects TRBV15 to TRBJ1-4; 8 nucleotides agree with TRBD1. This CDR3 region has 15 residues. After removal of 5 bases from V and 3 bases from J, the junction contained 5 bases not matched to a gene. Germline V CDR1 and CDR2: LNHNV, YYDKDF (reference sequence). This CDR3 reads CATSLQGAPNEKLFF. The CDR3 bases are TGTGCCACCAGCCTGCAGGGGGCCCCTAATGAAAAACTGTTTTTT.

The genes are TRBV10-2 and TRBJ1-6; no clear D gene. Trimming took off 3 bases at V and 7 bases at J, with 7 bases between the two ends. CDR3 length equals 13 residues. Germline V gene sequence: CDR1 WSHSY, CDR2 SAAADI. The DNA of the CDR3 is TGCGCCAGCAGTGAATACCGGAATTCACCCCTCCACTTT. As protein: CASSEYRNSPLHF.

This chain joins TRBV7-9 and TRBJ2-5; 7 nucleotides align to TRBD1. There are 14 residues in the CDR3. V lost 5 bases and J lost 1; bases outside the gene matches: 4. Germline assignment: CDR1 SEHNR and CDR2 FQNEAQ (reference sequence). The CDR3 region has the DNA TGTGCCAGCAGCCAGGACAGGCTCCAAGAGACCCAGTACTTC. Translated: CASSQDRLQETQYF.

The chain uses TRBV30 and TRBJ1-6; the match to TRBD1 covers 7 bases. This CDR3 region has 14 residues. Looked up from germline, CDR1 is GTSNPN and CDR2 is SVGIG (reference sequence). Trimming took 0 bases from V and 6 from J; bases not matched to a gene: 2. CDR3 DNA: TGTGCCTGGAGTGTTCAGGGGGGTAATTCACCCCTCCACTTT. Its translation is CAWSVQGGNSPLHF.

The chain links TRBV19 to TRBJ2-7; 9 bases align to TRBD1. Looked up from germline, CDR1 is LNHDA and CDR2 is SQIVND (reference sequence). The V and J ends lost 5 bases and 3 bases, in that order; junction bases with no gene match: 8. This CDR3 region has 15 residues. CDR3 sequence reads: CASSRSRDRVYEQYF. The CDR3 DNA reads TGTGCCAGTAGTCGATCGCGGGACAGGGTCTACGAGCAGTACTTC.

The chain recombines TRBV27 with TRBJ1-6; 7 bases agree with TRBD1. The CDR3 is 16 amino acids. Germline V CDR1 and CDR2: MNHEY, SMNVEV (reference sequence). V was pared by 6 bases and J by 7 bases, with 12 bases of the junction left unmatched. CDR3 bases: TGTGCCAGCAGGCGCTCGACAGGGAGCCGAAATTCACCCCTCCACTTT. It is translated as CASRRSTGSRNSPLHF.

The chain links TRBV18 to TRBJ2-7, with D perhaps matching TRBD1 (6 bases). The CDR3 is 13 residues long. CDR1 and CDR2 from the germline V gene are KGHSH and LQKENI. Trimming removed 5 bases at V and 2 bases at J, with 10 bases between. CDR3: CASSSQGTYEQYF. CDR3 DNA: TGTGCCAGCTCATCACAGGGTACCTACGAGCAGTACTTC.

The V gene is TRBV5-8, the J gene TRBJ2-1; D ambiguous. The V end was cut by 1 base, the J end by 0 bases, with 8 bases between. The CDR3 consists of 15 residues. Germline values: CDR1 SGHTS, CDR2 YDEGEE. The CDR3 loop is CASSLNTLSYNEQFF. Here the CDR3 DNA reads TGTGCCAGCAGCTTGAACACCCTCTCCTACAATGAGCAGTTCTTC.

This clone showed up just once. The chain recombines TRBV30 with TRBJ1-1, with a weak D call TRBD1 (5 bases). This CDR3 spans 14 amino acids. CDR1 is GTSNPN and CDR2 is SVGIG in the germline V gene (reference sequence). The ends were cut back, 1 base at V and 6 bases at J, with 15 bases in the middle. CDR3 sequence (DNA): TGTGCCTGGAGTGGAGACAGTGGGTACTCTGAAGCTTTCTTT. The encoded protein is CAWSGDSGYSEAFF.

J is TRBJ2-3 and V is TRBV18; TRBD1 matches at 8 bases. V gave up 2 bases and J gave up 5 bases; unmatched junction bases: 12. CDR3 length: 17 amino acids. Germline values: CDR1 KGHSH, CDR2 LQKENI. CDR3 sequence: CASSPNGGQGRKDTQYF. As DNA, the CDR3 is TGTGCCAGCTCACCAAATGGCGGACAGGGACGTAAAGATACGCAGTATTTT.